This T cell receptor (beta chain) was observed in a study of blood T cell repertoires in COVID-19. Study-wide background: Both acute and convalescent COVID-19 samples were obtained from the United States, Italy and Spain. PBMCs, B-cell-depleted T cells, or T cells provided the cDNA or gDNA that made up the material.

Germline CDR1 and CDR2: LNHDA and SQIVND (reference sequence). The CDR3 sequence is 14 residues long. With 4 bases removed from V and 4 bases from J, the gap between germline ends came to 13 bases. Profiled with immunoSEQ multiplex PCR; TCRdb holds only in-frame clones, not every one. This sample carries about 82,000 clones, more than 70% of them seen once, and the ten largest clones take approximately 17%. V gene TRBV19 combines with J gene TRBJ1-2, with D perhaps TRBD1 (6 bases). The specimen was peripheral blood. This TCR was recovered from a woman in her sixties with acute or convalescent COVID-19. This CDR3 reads CASSTLQGIYGYTF. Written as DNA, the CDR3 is TGTGCCAGTAGTACCCTTCAGGGGATCTATGGCTACACCTTC.